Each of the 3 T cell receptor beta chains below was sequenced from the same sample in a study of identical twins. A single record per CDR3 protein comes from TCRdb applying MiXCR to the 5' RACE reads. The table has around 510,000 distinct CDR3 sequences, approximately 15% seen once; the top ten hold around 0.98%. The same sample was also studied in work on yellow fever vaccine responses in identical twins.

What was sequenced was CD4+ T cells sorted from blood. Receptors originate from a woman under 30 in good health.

CDR3 nucleotides: TGTGCCACCAGCAGAAAGAGGACAGGCCATATCTACGAGCAGTACTTC. Its translation: CATSRKRTGHIYEQYF. The chain uses TRBV15 and TRBJ2-7; 7 bases match TRBD1. The germline CDR1 and CDR2 sequences are LNHNV and YYDKDF (reference sequence). This CDR3 has 16 residues. Trimming removed 2 bases from V and 3 bases from J; junction bases left unmatched: 10.

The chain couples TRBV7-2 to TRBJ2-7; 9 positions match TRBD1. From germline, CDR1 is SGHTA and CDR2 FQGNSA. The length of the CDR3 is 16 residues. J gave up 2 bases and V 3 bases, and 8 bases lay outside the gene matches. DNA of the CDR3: TGTGCCAGCAGCTTTGATGGGACAGGGAGCCCCTACGAGCAGTACTTC. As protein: CASSFDGTGSPYEQYF.

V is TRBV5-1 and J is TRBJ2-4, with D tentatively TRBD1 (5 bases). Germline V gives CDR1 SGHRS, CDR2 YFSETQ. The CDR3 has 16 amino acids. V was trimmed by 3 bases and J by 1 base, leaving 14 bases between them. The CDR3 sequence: CASSWGPLNAKNIQYF. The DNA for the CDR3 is TGCGCCAGCAGCTGGGGCCCCCTAAACGCCAAAAACATTCAGTACTTC. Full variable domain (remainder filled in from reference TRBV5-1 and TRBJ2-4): KAGVTQTPRYLIKTRGQQVTLSCSPISGHRSVSWYQQTPGQGLQFLFEYFSETQRNKGNFPGRFSGRQFSNSRSEMNVSTLELGDSALYLCASSWGPLNAKNIQYFGAGTRLSVL.